These 11 T cell receptor beta chains originate from one sample sequenced in a study of T cells in Graves' hyperthyroidism and ophthalmopathy. Amplification targeted TCR beta CDR3 regions from RNA transcripts. The study used the HTBI primer set for a first-round RT-PCR of the TCR CDR3. TCRdb reprocessed the multiplex PCR reads via MiXCR and lists one record per CDR3 protein. The sample includes around 480,000 distinct CDR3 sequences, over 13% seen only once; the top ten take 15% to 20%. Sequenced material: blood. The receptors derive from a woman under 30 with Graves' hyperthyroidism.

Ten or more counts support this clonotype. The rearrangement joins TRBV7-8 to TRBJ1-2; D perhaps matches TRBD1 (5 bases). CDR1 SGHVS and CDR2 FQNEAQ come from the germline V gene. V lost 5 bases and J lost 8, with 12 bases in between. The CDR3 consists of 12 residues. CDR3 sequence reads: CASSVQTDGYTF. The CDR3 coding sequence is TGTGCCAGCAGCGTTCAGACAGACGGCTACACCTTC.

This clonotype showed up many times. V usage is TRBV14 and J usage is TRBJ1-1; D is uncertain. This CDR3 has 13 residues. Trimming left V 5 bases short and J 3 bases short, with 10 bases between. Germline loops: CDR1 SGHDN, CDR2 FVKESK. The CDR3 nucleotides read TGTGCCAGCAGCTTTACAGAGTACACTGAAGCTTTCTTT. It is translated as CASSFTEYTEAFF.

This clonotype was found many times. The chain has TRBV6-5 and TRBJ1-4, with 9 bases fitting TRBD1. V was clipped by 0 bases and J by 7 bases; unmatched bases: 15. The CDR3 extends over 19 amino acids. Germline CDR1 reads MNHEY; CDR2 reads SVGAGI. This CDR3 is CASSYSKGTGSRRGEKLFF. CDR3 in DNA: TGTGCCAGCAGTTACTCGAAAGGGACAGGGAGTCGAAGGGGTGAAAAACTGTTTTTT.

This clonotype was seen at least ten times. The V and J genes are TRBV27 and TRBJ2-1, with 12 bases that match TRBD2. Germline V gene sequence: CDR1 MNHEY, CDR2 SMNVEV (reference sequence). The CDR3 covers 15 residues. Unmatched junction bases numbered 3, after V lost 3 bases and J lost 6 bases. In nucleotides, the CDR3 is TGTGCCAGCAGTTTTGGACTAGCGGGGACCAATGAGCAGTTCTTC. Its translation is CASSFGLAGTNEQFF.

In its sample, this clonotype was seen many times. V gene TRBV7-8 combines with J gene TRBJ2-7; 7 nucleotides line up with TRBD2. Per germline, CDR1 SGHVS and CDR2 FQNEAQ. Trimming took 5 bases from V and 0 from J; bases not matched to a gene: 7. The CDR3 loop spans 15 amino acids. CDR3 nucleotides: TGTGCCAGCAGCGGACGGACTAGGAGCTCCTACGAGCAGTACGTC. The encoded protein is CASSGRTRSSYEQYV.

This clonotype appeared a few times. CDR3 residues: CASSLTGGTFNSPLHF. The CDR3 DNA reads as TGTGCCAGCAGCCTGACAGGGGGAACCTTTAATTCACCCCTCCACTTT. This chain joins TRBV2 and TRBJ1-6; TRBD1 agrees at 9 bases. From germline, CDR1 is SNHLY and CDR2 FYNNEI. The CDR3 is 16 amino acids. The V and J ends lost 6 bases and 6 bases, in that order; junction bases with no gene match: 9.

This clonotype was observed many times. The chain combines TRBV28 with TRBJ2-3; no clear D gene. V lost 7 bases, J lost 2 bases, and 16 bases lay in between. Germline V gene lookup returns CDR1 MDHEN and CDR2 SYDVKM. CDR3 size: 15 residues. The CDR3 DNA reads as TGTGCCAGCAACAACGGGCCCCAACCCACAGATACGCAGTATTTT. Encoded protein: CASNNGPQPTDTQYF.

This clonotype appeared many times. J is TRBJ2-7 and V is TRBV2, with D possibly TRBD2 on 6 matching bases. The V end lost 4 bases, the J end lost 3 bases, and 13 bases lay between the germline ends. The CDR3 consists of 14 residues. The germline CDR1 and CDR2 sequences are SNHLY and FYNNEI. The CDR3 here is CASSGASAHYEQYF. For the CDR3, the DNA is TGTGCCAGCAGTGGCGCTAGCGCCCACTACGAGCAGTACTTC.

This clonotype was counted at least ten times. J is TRBJ1-4 and V is TRBV30; no reliable D call. CDR3 length equals 14 residues. Trimming took off 2 bases at V and 5 bases at J, with 12 bases between the two ends. Germline CDR1 is GTSNPN and CDR2 is SVGIG (reference sequence). CDR3 sequence reads: CAWSWRLRNEKLFF. The DNA for the CDR3 is TGTGCCTGGAGTTGGCGACTGAGAAATGAAAAACTGTTTTTT.

This clonotype was seen at least ten times. The chain carries TRBV7-9 and TRBJ2-3; 9 bases match TRBD1. V shed 5 bases, J shed 8 bases, and the junction held 14 bases outside the gene matches. The CDR3 is 16 residues long. The germline V gene has CDR1 SEHNR and CDR2 FQNEAQ (reference sequence). The CDR3 is CASSPGQGGLQGTQYF. In DNA, the CDR3 is TGTGCCAGCAGCCCGGGACAGGGTGGTCTGCAGGGTACGCAGTATTTT. The complete variable domain, with remaining parts taken from reference TRBV7-9 and TRBJ2-3, reads DTGVSQNPRHKITKRGQNVTFRCDPISEHNRLYWYRQTLGQGPEFLTYFQNEAQLEKSRLLSDRFSAERPKGSFSTLEIQRTEQGDSAMYLCASSPGQGGLQGTQYFGPGTRLTVL.

This clonotype was observed many times. This chain connects TRBV6-5 to TRBJ2-1, with 7 positions matching TRBD1. The germline V gene encodes CDR1 MNHEY and CDR2 SVGAGI. CDR3 size: 15 residues. V was clipped by 2 bases and J by 3 bases; unmatched bases: 4. The CDR3 nucleotides read TGTGCCAGCAGTTACGCGACAGGGCTCTACAATGAGCAGTTCTTC. The encoded protein is CASSYATGLYNEQFF.